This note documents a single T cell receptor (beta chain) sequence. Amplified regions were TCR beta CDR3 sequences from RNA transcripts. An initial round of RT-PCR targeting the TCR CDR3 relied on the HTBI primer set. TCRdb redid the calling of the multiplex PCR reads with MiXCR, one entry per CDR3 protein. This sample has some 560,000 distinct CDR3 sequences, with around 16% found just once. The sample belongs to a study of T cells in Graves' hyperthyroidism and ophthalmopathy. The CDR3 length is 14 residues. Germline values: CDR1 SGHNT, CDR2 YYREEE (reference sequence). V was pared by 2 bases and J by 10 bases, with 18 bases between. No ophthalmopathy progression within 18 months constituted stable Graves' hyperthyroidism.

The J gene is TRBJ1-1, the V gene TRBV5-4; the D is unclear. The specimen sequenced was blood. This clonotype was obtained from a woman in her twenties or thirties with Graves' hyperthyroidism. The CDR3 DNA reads TGTGCCAGCAGCTTTGGGATGGACCCGACCGGAGCTTTCTTT. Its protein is CASSFGMDPTGAFF.